This T cell receptor beta chain was captured by sequencing in a study of cytomegalovirus exposure and HLA in healthy donors. Whole-study results and caveats: A classifier reportedly called cytomegalovirus status with high sensitivity and specificity. Most TCR sequences were uncommon, yet certain public TCRs appeared in many donors.

The CDR3 has 13 amino acids. Germline CDR1 LNHNV, CDR2 YYDKDF (reference sequence). V was pared by 4 bases and J by 4 bases, with 10 bases between. Here immunoSEQ multiplex PCR was the method, and the copy in TCRdb shows in-frame clones only, minus some. The repertoire holds under 95,000 clones, with roughly 95% as singletons. Turning to this clone: The antigen is undetermined.

The sequencing sample was made of PBMCs. This sequence joins TRBV15 and TRBJ2-5; no firm D call. The receptor was isolated from a woman aged 18-35 years in good health and CMV-seropositive. The CDR3 loop is CATSKNGGETQYF. The DNA for the CDR3 is TGTGCCACCAGCAAAAACGGTGGAGAGACCCAGTACTTC.